This entry features one TCR beta chain sequence. What this receptor recognizes is not known. Base qualities are not provided; no much larger clone lies one nucleotide away. The roughly 39 donors, aged about 6 to 90 years, were systemically healthy Caucasian individuals from Russia. Roughly 9.5 milliliters of peripheral blood were drawn from each donor into EDTA-treated Vacutainer tubes. PBMCs were isolated by Ficoll-Paque density-gradient centrifugation, with at least 7 million obtained per sample. Trizol reagent was used to extract total RNA from PBMCs, with at least 5.5 micrograms per sample. The percentages of naive CD45RAhigh/CD27high T cells were determined by flow cytometry on a PBMC aliquot from every donor. The germline V gene sets CDR1 to SQVTM and CDR2 to ANQGSEA. Taken from cysteine to phenylalanine, the CDR3 has 11 residues. The CDR3 DNA has 33 bases and is translated from base 1. Germline trimming amounts to 7 bases on V and 3 bases on J, with 1 as the count of junction bases outside the gene matches.

These data are taken from a study of blood T cells in healthy people across ages (dated by TCRdb to the mid-2010s). As for the study more broadly: Template switching captured roughly one uniquely barcoded TCR beta cDNA molecule per two T cells in model experiments. Four age groups were formed from the donors: young (average about 15 years), middle-aged (approximately 42), aged (under 70) and long-lived (around 80). Donors of different ages were randomly distributed across sequencing lanes to avoid experimental bias. Using deep sequencing normalized with unique cDNA molecular identifiers, the study measured how TCR beta repertoire diversity changes with age. For two donors (one aged 18 to 29 and one aged 80 or older), the study analyzed two additional independent replicas of 1 million unique cDNA reads from the same blood draw.

Beyond this particular receptor, the publication reports: Estimates of total diversity based on one million sequenced T cells were regarded as lower bounds and as underestimates. The CMV infection status of donors was not known, potentially confounding age-related changes in expanded clonotypes. As age increased, observed TCR beta diversity per million T cells dropped in a roughly linear way, and a significant reduction was already evident by age 40. Observed TCR beta diversity correlated strongly with the percentage of naive T cells measured by flow cytometry. Bulk unsorted PBMC profiling prevented conclusive comparison of naive and antigen-experienced compartments. Compared with the aged group, more naive CD4+ T cells, fewer expanded clones and increased TCR diversity were shown by the long-lived group, suggesting age selection.

The library was built by means of 5' RACE. Sequencing relied on an Illumina HiSeq 2500. The second PCR ran for roughly 6 to 11 cycles and used a J-beta primer mix along with a sample-barcoded 5' primer. A unique molecular identifier was introduced onto each TCR beta cDNA molecule by a template-switch 5' adaptor carrying 12 random nucleotides. Each sample yielded at least 3 million CDR3-containing paired-end reads. All of the RNA was converted into first-strand cDNA using the Mint cDNA synthesis kit, with a TRBC-specific oligonucleotide serving as the primer. Following uracil-DNA glycosylase treatment, all cDNA underwent a first 18-cycle PCR with the universal primers M1SS and BC2_uni_R. The paper's processing steps were these. For normalization, 1 million high-quality reads, each with a distinct molecular identifier, were randomly selected from each sample. Reads with shared molecular identifiers were discarded instead of being binned into consensus sequences. MiTCR, with a Q25 quality threshold and the strictest error-elimination algorithm, was used for CDR3 identification, clonotype clustering and error correction. A nonparametric unseen species model using Euler transformation provided a lower-bound estimate of total TCR beta diversity. TCRdb itself trimmed the public reads at Q25 with fastp, ran MiXCR and retained productive beta chains. Rows are unified per CDR3 protein, each entry keeping the most common DNA and genes. Clone size and V and J calls follow TCRdb, not the original study. The sample contains about 680,000 distinct CDR3 sequences, 45% to 50% of them found a single time. Together, the top ten hold 25% to 35% of the sample.

The sequencing input was blood. The chain links TRBV29-1 with TRBJ2-7, with 9 bases in between that match TRBD1. This clonotype was sampled from a woman aged 60 to 75 in good health. The CDR3 reads as follows: CSAGQGYEQYF. The nucleotides read TGCAGCGCGGGACAGGGCTACGAGCAGTACTTC.